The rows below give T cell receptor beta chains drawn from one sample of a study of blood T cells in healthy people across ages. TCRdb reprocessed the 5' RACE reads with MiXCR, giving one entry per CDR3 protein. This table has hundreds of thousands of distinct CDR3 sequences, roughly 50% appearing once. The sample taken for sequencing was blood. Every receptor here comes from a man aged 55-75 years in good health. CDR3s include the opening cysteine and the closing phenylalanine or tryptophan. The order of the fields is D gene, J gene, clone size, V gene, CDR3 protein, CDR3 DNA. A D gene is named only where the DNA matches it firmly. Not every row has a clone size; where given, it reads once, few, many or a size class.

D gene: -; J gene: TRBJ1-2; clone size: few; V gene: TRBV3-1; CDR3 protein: CASSQSTPANYGYTF; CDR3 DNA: TGTGCCAGCAGCCAATCGACACCAGCTAACTATGGCTACACCTTC
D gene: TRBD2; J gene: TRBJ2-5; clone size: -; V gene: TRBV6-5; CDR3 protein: CASSKRRGEETQYF; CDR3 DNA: TGTGCCAGCAGTAAAAGGCGGGGGGAAGAGACCCAGTACTTC
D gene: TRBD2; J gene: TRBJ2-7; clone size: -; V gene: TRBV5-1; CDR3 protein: CASSASGDRSYEQYF; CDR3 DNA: TGCGCCAGCAGCGCAAGCGGGGACCGCTCCTACGAGCAGTACTTC
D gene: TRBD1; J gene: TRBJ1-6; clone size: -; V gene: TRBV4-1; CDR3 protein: CASSLGTVGSPLHF; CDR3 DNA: TGCGCCAGCAGCCTGGGGACAGTAGGTTCACCCCTCCACTTT
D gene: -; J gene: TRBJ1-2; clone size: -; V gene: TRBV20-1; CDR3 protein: CSARDQRYGYTF; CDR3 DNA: TGCAGTGCTAGAGATCAGAGATATGGCTACACCTTC
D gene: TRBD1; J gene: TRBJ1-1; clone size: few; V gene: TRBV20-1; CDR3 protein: CSARDLGQGFTEAFF; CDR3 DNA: TGCAGTGCTAGAGATCTGGGACAGGGCTTCACTGAAGCTTTCTTT
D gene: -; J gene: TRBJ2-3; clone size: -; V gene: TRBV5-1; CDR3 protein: CASRPSGSTDTQYF; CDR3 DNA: TGCGCCAGCAGGCCATCGGGTAGCACAGATACGCAGTATTTT
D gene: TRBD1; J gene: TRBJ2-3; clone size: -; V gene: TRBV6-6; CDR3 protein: CASSQGQELDTQYF; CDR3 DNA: TGTGCCAGCAGTCAAGGACAGGAATTGGATACGCAGTATTTT
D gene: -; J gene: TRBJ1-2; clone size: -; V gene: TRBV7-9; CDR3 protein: CASSLGGLGGGRGYTF; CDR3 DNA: TGTGCCAGCAGCTTGGGCGGACTAGGGGGGGGACGTGGCTACACCTTC
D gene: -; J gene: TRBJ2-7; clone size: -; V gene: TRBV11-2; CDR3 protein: CASSPTLESYEQYF; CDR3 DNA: TGTGCCAGCAGCCCTACGTTGGAGTCCTACGAGCAGTACTTC
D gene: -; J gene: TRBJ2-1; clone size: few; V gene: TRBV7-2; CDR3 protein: CASSPAGQSNEQFF; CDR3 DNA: TGTGCCAGCAGCCCCGCCGGCCAATCCAATGAGCAGTTCTTC
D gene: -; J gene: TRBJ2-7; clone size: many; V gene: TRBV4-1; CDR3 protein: CASSQAQGSYEQYF; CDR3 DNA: TGCGCCAGCAGCCAAGCACAGGGTTCGTACGAGCAGTACTTC
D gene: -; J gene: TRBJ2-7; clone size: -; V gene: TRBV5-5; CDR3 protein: CASSLSGPGPYSYEQYF; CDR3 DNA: TGTGCCAGCAGCCTGTCTGGACCAGGGCCTTATTCCTACGAGCAGTACTTC
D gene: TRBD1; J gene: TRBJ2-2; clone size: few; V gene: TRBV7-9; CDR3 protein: CASSPPRTGRNTGELFF; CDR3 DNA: TGTGCCAGCAGCCCCCCTCGGACAGGACGAAACACCGGGGAGCTGTTTTTT
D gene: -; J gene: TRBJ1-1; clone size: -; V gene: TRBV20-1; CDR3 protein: CSARGRRGTEAFF; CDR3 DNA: TGCAGTGCTAGAGGCCGTCGGGGGACTGAAGCTTTCTTT
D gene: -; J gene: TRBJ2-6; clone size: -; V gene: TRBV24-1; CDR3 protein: CATSGQESSGANVLTF; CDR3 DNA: TGTGCCACCAGTGGCCAAGAAAGCTCTGGGGCCAACGTCCTGACTTTC
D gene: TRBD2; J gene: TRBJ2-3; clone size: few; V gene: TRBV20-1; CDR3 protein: CSAPSGGYTDTQYF; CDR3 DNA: TGCAGTGCTCCGTCGGGGGGGTACACAGATACGCAGTATTTT
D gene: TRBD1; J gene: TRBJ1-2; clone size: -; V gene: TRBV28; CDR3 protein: CASSSQGTLYGYTF; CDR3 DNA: TGTGCCAGCAGTTCACAGGGGACCCTGTATGGCTACACCTTC
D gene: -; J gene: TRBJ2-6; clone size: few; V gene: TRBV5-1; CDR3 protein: CASTLDPGANVLTF; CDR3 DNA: TGCGCCAGCACCCTAGACCCTGGGGCCAACGTCCTGACTTTC
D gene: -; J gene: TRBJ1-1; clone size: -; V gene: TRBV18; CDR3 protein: CASSPDRYTEAFF; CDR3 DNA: TGTGCCAGCTCACCCGACCGGTACACTGAAGCTTTCTTT
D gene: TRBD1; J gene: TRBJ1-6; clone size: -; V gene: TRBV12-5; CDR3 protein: CASGPDRGGASYNSPLHF; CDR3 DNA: TGTGCTAGTGGTCCGGACAGGGGGGGCGCCTCCTATAATTCACCCCTCCACTTT
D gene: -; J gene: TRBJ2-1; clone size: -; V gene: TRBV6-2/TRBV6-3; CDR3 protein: CASRNLLGGPENEQFF; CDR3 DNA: TGTGCCAGCAGGAATCTCCTAGGGGGGCCGGAAAATGAGCAGTTCTTC
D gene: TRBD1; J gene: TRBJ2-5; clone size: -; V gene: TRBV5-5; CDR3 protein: CASSLRDRLDTAQYF; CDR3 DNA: TGTGCCAGCAGCTTAAGGGACAGGCTAGATACGGCCCAGTACTTC
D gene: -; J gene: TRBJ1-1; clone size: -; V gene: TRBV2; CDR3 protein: CATRDGDYTEAFF; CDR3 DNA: TGTGCCACCCGGGACGGGGACTACACTGAAGCTTTCTTT
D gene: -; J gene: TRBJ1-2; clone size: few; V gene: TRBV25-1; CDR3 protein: CASSALWEEGYTF; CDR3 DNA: TGTGCCAGCAGCGCCTTATGGGAGGAGGGCTACACCTTC
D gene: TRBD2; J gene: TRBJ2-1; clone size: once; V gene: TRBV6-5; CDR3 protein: CASSYSTSGGAVYEQFF; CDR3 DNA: TGTGCCAGCAGTTACTCGACTAGCGGGGGGGCGGTATATGAGCAGTTCTTC
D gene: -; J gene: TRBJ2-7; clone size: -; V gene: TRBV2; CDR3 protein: CASRRGGAASYEQYF; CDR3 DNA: TGTGCCAGCAGACGAGGAGGGGCCGCATCCTACGAGCAGTACTTC